Below, 7 T cell receptor beta chains from the same sample are listed, as sequenced in a study of blood T cell repertoires in COVID-19. Method: immunoSEQ multiplex PCR; TCRdb's copy keeps in-frame clones and lacks some. The sample carries 50,000 to 70,000 clones, around nine tenths recorded once. Source material: peripheral blood. The receptors were gathered from a woman older than 75 with active COVID-19.

The chain couples TRBV25-1 to TRBJ2-5; 7 positions match TRBD1. The V and J ends lost 3 bases and 7 bases, in that order; junction bases with no gene match: 8. Per the germline V gene, CDR1 is MGHDK and CDR2 is SYGVNS. The CDR3 has 14 amino acids. CDR3 protein: CASSDSGTDGTQYF. CDR3 DNA sequence: TGTGCCAGCAGTGATTCCGGGACAGATGGGACCCAGTACTTC. The full variable domain, in which reference TRBV25-1 and TRBJ2-5 provide the parts outside the CDR3, is EADIYQTPRYLVIGTGKKITLECSQTMGHDKMYWYQQDPGMELHLIHYSYGVNSTEKGDLSSESTVSRIRTEHFPLTLESARPSHTSQYLCASSDSGTDGTQYFGPGTRLLVL.

The chain has TRBV10-3 and TRBJ2-2; tentatively, D is TRBD2 (6 bases). Per germline, CDR1 ENHRY and CDR2 SYGVKD. This CDR3 is built from 13 residues. V was cut by 4 bases and J by 7 bases, with 10 bases left in between. The CDR3 coding sequence is TGTGCCATCAGTGCACCGGGGGTCGGGGAGCTGTTTTTT. The encoded protein is CAISAPGVGELFF.

The chain has TRBV18 and TRBJ2-5, with a weak D call TRBD1 (5 bases). Trimming shortened V by 2 bases and J by 3 bases, and 10 bases separated the two germline ends. CDR3 length equals 14 residues. Germline-derived CDR1 and CDR2 are KGHSH and LQKENI. The CDR3 is CASSPSREKETQYF. The CDR3 DNA follows: TGTGCCAGCTCACCATCCAGGGAAAAAGAGACCCAGTACTTC.

This chain joins TRBV20-1 and TRBJ2-7; 7 bases agree with TRBD1. V lost 5 bases to trimming and J lost 6 bases; unmatched junction nucleotides: 1. CDR1 and CDR2 from the germline V gene are DFQATT and SNEGSKA (reference sequence). CDR3 length: 10 residues. CDR3 loop: CSAGTAEQYF. DNA for the CDR3: TGCAGTGCTGGGACAGCCGAGCAGTACTTC.

The rearrangement uses TRBV5-1 and TRBJ1-4, with 10 bases aligning to TRBD1. V was clipped by 4 bases and J by 8 bases; unmatched bases: 8. Germline V gene sequence: CDR1 SGHRS, CDR2 YFSETQ. This CDR3 has 15 amino acids. This CDR3 is CASSLRTGGKEKLFF. CDR3 bases: TGCGCCAGCAGCCTAAGGACAGGGGGGAAGGAAAAACTGTTTTTT.

The gene calls are TRBV11-2 and TRBJ2-2; 10 positions agree with TRBD1. This CDR3 has 15 amino acids. Trimming at V came to 4 bases and at J to 6 bases, leaving 5 bases not matched to a gene. The germline V gene encodes CDR1 SGHAT and CDR2 FQNNGV. CDR3 protein: CASSSTGGGAGELFF. The CDR3 DNA reads as TGTGCCAGCAGCTCGACAGGGGGCGGTGCCGGGGAGCTGTTTTTT.

The chain carries TRBV10-2 and TRBJ2-2, with D unclear. Germline V gene sequence: CDR1 WSHSY, CDR2 SAAADI. V was pared by 5 bases and J by 6 bases, with 4 bases between. CDR3 size: 11 residues. The CDR3 DNA is TGCGCCAGCAGTCGGGCCGGGGAGCTGTTTTTT. Translated: CASSRAGELFF.